These T cell receptor beta chains were read from a single sample in a study of blood T cell repertoires in COVID-19. This table comes from immunoSEQ multiplex PCR, and its TCRdb copy is limited to in-frame clones, with some not included. The sample lists a few hundred thousand clones, over 75% seen once, with under 2.5% in the top ten. Source material: PBMCs or T cells enriched from blood (not recorded which). These receptors came from a woman between 45 and 60 years old who had recovered from COVID-19. CDR3s leave out the opening cysteine and the closing phenylalanine or tryptophan.

j_call v_call cdr3_aa
TRBJ2-3 TRBV27 ASSLFSLAGGTSTDTQY
TRBJ1-2 TRBV29-1 SVPGQGNYGYT
TRBJ1-1 TRBV7-8 ASSSPGQFSNSEAF
TRBJ2-7 TRBV27 ASSFAGGHNEQY
TRBJ2-4 TRBV5-6 ASSLDRTGGANIQY
TRBJ1-5 TRBV7-8 ASRLGASNQPQH
TRBJ1-1 TRBV6-5 ASRSTVNTEAF
TRBJ2-1 TRBV18 ASSPRLNEQF
TRBJ1-5 TRBV7-9 ASSLATDQPQH
TRBJ2-7 TRBV10-3 AISDPGQGVYEQY
TRBJ2-7 TRBV7-8 ASRSDPGFEQY
TRBJ1-6 TRBV5-1 ASSLRQGDSPLH
TRBJ1-6 TRBV6-1 ASSERQGGSPLH
TRBJ1-6 TRBV2 ASSRGQDYNSPLH
TRBJ1-2 TRBV30 AWSADRDYGYT
TRBJ2-7 TRBV7-9 ASSSDDRRHEQY
TRBJ1-6 TRBV9 ASSVGGTEGSPLH
TRBJ1-6 TRBV3-1/TRBV3-2 ASSLGGGPDNSPLH
TRBJ2-7 TRBV5-1 ASSLVPTEPSYEQY
TRBJ2-7 TRBV4-1 ASSQQTTALSTYEQY
TRBJ2-2 TRBV19 ASSIAGLRELF
TRBJ1-3 TRBV28 ASSFPFAGNTIY
TRBJ2-2 TRBV10-3 AINGLAGDTGELF
TRBJ1-3 TRBV3-1/TRBV3-2 ASSQDWGGGYGNTIY
TRBJ2-1 TRBV29-1 SAAGTSPQPYNEQF
TRBJ2-1 TRBV7-9 ASSSALAGGAYNEQF
TRBJ1-1 TRBV28 ASSFGIMNTEAF
TRBJ2-2 TRBV3-1/TRBV3-2 ASSQAPGFTGELF
TRBJ1-6 TRBV10-3 AIGDRGSDSPLH
TRBJ2-7 TRBV6-5 ASSYSYRQGLDEQY
TRBJ1-6 TRBV7-9 ASSLGGQPNSPLH
TRBJ2-5 TRBV10-1 ASSEPVAGGGETQY
TRBJ2-7 TRBV5-4 ASSRTLRASGSSYEQY
TRBJ2-7 TRBV7-6 ASSLASQSSYEQY
TRBJ2-3 TRBV28 ASSRSADTQY
TRBJ2-7 TRBV28 ASSNRDTSYEQY
TRBJ1-1 TRBV2 ASSYQENTEAF
TRBJ1-1 TRBV10-3 AISPDRNTEAF
TRBJ2-7 TRBV2 ASSNPGQGFYEQY
TRBJ1-5 TRBV7-8 ASSQIATGESNQPQH
TRBJ2-3 TRBV12-3/TRBV12-4 ASRQGLTDTQY
TRBJ1-4 TRBV18 ASSPLESFDEKLF
TRBJ2-7 TRBV5-6 ASSLFRTGDYEQY
TRBJ2-7 TRBV6-5 ASSRTGGAYEQY
TRBJ1-1 TRBV27 ASSLQGARTEAF
TRBJ1-1 TRBV11-2 ASSFPPTGSDTEAF
TRBJ1-3 TRBV2 ASSPDRWSSGNTIY
TRBJ1-5 TRBV28 ASSLNWSGGDQPQH
TRBJ2-7 TRBV3-1/TRBV3-2 ASSLDREVEQY
TRBJ1-6 TRBV21-1 ASSKGSEGAFENSPLH
TRBJ1-4 TRBV28 ASSQWGANEKLF
TRBJ2-1 TRBV28 ASSWDYYNEQF